This T cell receptor beta chain was found in a study of T cells in Graves' hyperthyroidism and ophthalmopathy. Study information: The blood sample was taken at first diagnosis, before treatment began. Notes on the study in general: Ophthalmopathy was identified by the model a median about 6 months ahead of onset. From stable hyperthyroidism, ophthalmopathy was set apart by a 13 V-J model. Blood samples included most of the expanded thyroid clonotypes exceeding 0.001.

V lost 3 bases to trimming and J lost 0 bases, with 11 bases between them. The CDR3 spans 15 residues. Researchers amplified the TCR beta CDR3 regions from RNA transcripts. The TCR CDR3 first-round RT-PCR relied on the HTBI primer set. TCRdb processed the multiplex PCR reads anew with MiXCR; each CDR3 protein has one entry. This table has roughly 380,000 distinct CDR3 sequences, roughly 12% appearing once. This clonotype was picked up many times. Its antigen is still unknown. A clone one base away is much larger, so this may be a read error. This TCR was recovered from a man younger than 40 with Graves' hyperthyroidism that later progressed to Graves' ophthalmopathy. What was sequenced was blood. V is TRBV12-3 or TRBV12-4 and J is TRBJ1-1, with D hard to call. CDR3 nucleotide sequence: TGTGCCAGCAGTTTTTGGAGACGTATGAACACTGAAGCTTTCTTT. It codes for CASSFWRRMNTEAFF.